Below, 29 T cell receptor beta chains from the same sample are listed, as sequenced in a study of a mutant IDH1 vaccine in newly diagnosed glioma. The assay was immunoSEQ multiplex PCR, and TCRdb's table has in-frame clones only and misses some. In the table there are tens of thousands of clones, roughly 87% of which are singletons. Time point of the sample: baseline, week 1 (first vaccination visit). Treatment defined: pre-vaccination baseline after standard-of-care therapy. The input for sequencing was PBMCs, taken from a glioma patient treated with radiotherapy, temozolomide or both. The source is a man between 25 and 39 years old with glioma.

The V call is TRBV7-6, the J call TRBJ2-1; no firm D call. In germline, CDR1 is SGHVS, CDR2 FNYEAQ. The CDR3 loop spans 12 amino acids. The V end was cut by 1 base, the J end by 7 bases, with 5 bases between. CDR3 in amino acids: CASSLGANEQFF. The CDR3 DNA is TGTGCCAGCAGCTTAGGGGCGAATGAGCAGTTCTTC.

This sequence joins TRBV2 and TRBJ1-2; tentatively, D is TRBD1 (5 bases). This CDR3 contains 13 residues. Trimming took 5 bases from V and 5 from J, leaving 12 bases between them. The germline gives CDR1 SNHLY, CDR2 FYNNEI. This CDR3 reads CASSIGTDYGYTF. CDR3 bases: TGTGCCAGCAGTATAGGGACGGATTATGGCTACACCTTC.

J is TRBJ2-3 and V is TRBV5-4; TRBD2 aligns across 8 bases. CDR3 length: 16 residues. V dropped 0 bases and J dropped 2; count of bases not matched to a gene: 5. Germline loops: CDR1 SGHNT, CDR2 YYREEE (reference sequence). DNA of the CDR3: TGTGCCAGCAGCTTGGGTGGCGGGGGGCACACAGATACGCAGTATTTT. Translating it yields CASSLGGGGHTDTQYF.

The genes are TRBV30 and TRBJ1-4; perhaps TRBD1 as D (6 bases). V gave up 4 bases and J gave up 5 bases, with 17 bases separating them. Germline V CDR1 and CDR2: GTSNPN, SVGIG (reference sequence). This CDR3 is 15 amino acids long. The CDR3 DNA reads as TGTGCCTGGACCGGACTAACAGGGCCGAATGAAAAACTGTTTTTT. It is translated as CAWTGLTGPNEKLFF.

This rearrangement joins TRBV19 to TRBJ1-4, with D maybe TRBD1 (5 bases). This CDR3 has 13 residues. Germline V gene sequence: CDR1 LNHDA, CDR2 SQIVND (reference sequence). Trimming shortened V by 10 bases and J by 0 bases, and 9 bases separated the two germline ends. The CDR3 loop reads CATQTATNEKLFF. CDR3 in DNA: TGTGCCACCCAGACAGCAACTAATGAAAAACTGTTTTTT.

The rearrangement joins TRBV10-3 to TRBJ1-5; no clear D gene. Trimming removed 6 bases at V and 1 base at J, with 7 bases between. This CDR3 is built from 13 residues. Per the germline V gene, CDR1 is ENHRY and CDR2 is SYGVKD. DNA for the CDR3: TGTGCCATCAGGGATAACAGCAATCAGCCCCAGCATTTT. This codes for CAIRDNSNQPQHF.

The rearrangement joins TRBV7-6 to TRBJ1-6; possibly TRBD1 for D (6 bases). This CDR3 has 17 residues. V was shortened by 0 bases and J by 4 bases, with 13 bases between the two germline ends. Per germline, CDR1 SGHVS and CDR2 FNYEAQ. The CDR3 loop reads CASSLAGRGPYNSPLHF. DNA for the CDR3: TGTGCCAGCAGCTTAGCGGGCAGGGGTCCGTATAATTCACCCCTCCACTTT.

The chain joins TRBV2 to TRBJ2-3; the match to TRBD2 covers 9 bases. CDR3 length: 13 amino acids. CDR1 and CDR2 (germline): SNHLY, FYNNEI. The V segment lost 4 bases and the J segment 14 bases; nucleotides outside the gene matches: 10. The CDR3 is CASSGERGVPPYF. The DNA of the CDR3 is TGTGCCAGCAGTGGCGAGCGGGGGGTCCCTCCGTATTTT.

The gene calls are TRBV5-4 and TRBJ1-2; 8 bases align to TRBD1. Germline V gene sequence: CDR1 SGHNT, CDR2 YYREEE (reference sequence). The CDR3 consists of 14 residues. Trimming removed 4 bases from V and 2 bases from J; junction bases left unmatched: 4. DNA of the CDR3: TGTGCCAGCAGCCCCAGGGACAGGAACTATGGCTACACCTTC. This encodes CASSPRDRNYGYTF.

The V and J genes are TRBV7-6 and TRBJ2-2, with D tentatively TRBD1 (6 bases). CDR3 length: 16 amino acids. Germline V lookup: CDR1 SGHVS, CDR2 FNYEAQ. V was trimmed by 2 bases and J by 1 base, leaving 11 bases between them. CDR3 amino acids: CASSLNRERNTGELFF. CDR3 sequence (DNA): TGTGCCAGCAGCTTAAACAGGGAGCGGAACACCGGGGAGCTGTTTTTT.

V is TRBV5-5 and J is TRBJ2-7, with D possibly called TRBD1 or TRBD2 (6 bases each). The CDR3 has 15 residues. Germline V lookup: CDR1 SGHKS, CDR2 YYEKEE (reference sequence). V lost 2 bases, J lost 5 bases, and 17 bases lay in between. CDR3 bases: TGTGCCAGCAGCTTATGGGGAGAGGGGGGCGACGAGCAGTACTTC. It yields the protein CASSLWGEGGDEQYF.

V is TRBV28 and J is TRBJ2-2, with D unclear. Germline V gives CDR1 MDHEN, CDR2 SYDVKM. The V gene lost 8 bases and the J gene lost 6 bases, with 13 bases spanning the gap. The CDR3 is 13 residues long. CDR3 bases: TGTGCCAGCGGCGATTTCCTCTCCGGGGAGCTGTTTTTT. Translated, it gives CASGDFLSGELFF.

This chain joins TRBV4-1 and TRBJ1-2; D may be TRBD1 (6 bases). Trimming took 2 bases from V and 3 from J, leaving 10 bases between them. Germline CDR1 and CDR2: MGHRA and YSYEKL. The CDR3 is 14 amino acids. CDR3 in amino acids: CASSQRDTDYGYTF. In DNA form, the CDR3 reads TGCGCCAGCAGCCAACGGGACACCGACTATGGCTACACCTTC.

The V and J genes are TRBV7-2 and TRBJ1-2; D remains ambiguous. CDR1 and CDR2 from the germline V gene are SGHTA and FQGNSA. Trimming shortened V by 1 base and J by 8 bases, and 11 bases separated the two germline ends. There are 13 residues in the CDR3. The DNA for the CDR3 is TGTGCCAGCAGCTTAGGGGCGGAGCTCGGCTACACCTTC. This gives the protein CASSLGAELGYTF.

The genes are TRBV6-6 and TRBJ1-1; 9 nucleotides align to TRBD1. Germline assignment: CDR1 MNHNY and CDR2 SVGAGI (reference sequence). V gave up 0 bases and J gave up 3 bases; unmatched junction bases: 2. This CDR3 comprises 15 residues. CDR3 DNA: TGTGCCAGCAGTTACTCACAGGGGGCTTACACTGAAGCTTTCTTT. Translation gives CASSYSQGAYTEAFF.

This chain connects TRBV10-3 to TRBJ2-5; D is perhaps TRBD1 (6 bases). The V and J ends lost 7 bases and 4 bases respectively, with 19 bases between them. This CDR3 region has 15 residues. Germline values: CDR1 ENHRY, CDR2 SYGVKD. This CDR3 reads CAIKGAGVRVETQYF. The CDR3 coding sequence is TGTGCCATCAAAGGGGCAGGGGTCAGGGTAGAGACCCAGTACTTC.

This clone was seen only once. The chain is built from TRBV14 and TRBJ1-6; D is possibly TRBD1 (5 bases). This CDR3 comprises 13 residues. V was pared by 1 base and J by 11 bases, with 9 bases between. Germline V gene lookup returns CDR1 SGHDN and CDR2 FVKESK. CDR3 sequence reads: CASSQVPQAPLHF. Here the CDR3 DNA reads TGTGCCAGCAGCCAAGTCCCACAGGCACCCCTCCACTTT.

The genes are TRBV2 and TRBJ2-4; D not resolved. CDR1 SNHLY and CDR2 FYNNEI come from the germline V gene. This CDR3 is built from 12 residues. The V and J ends lost 4 bases and 0 bases respectively, with 1 base between them. CDR3 residues: CASSAAKNIQYF. The CDR3 DNA sequence: TGTGCCAGCAGTGCAGCCAAAAACATTCAGTACTTC.

The chain uses TRBV4-3 and TRBJ2-1, with a weak D call TRBD1 (6 bases). Germline V gives CDR1 LGHNA, CDR2 YSLEER. The CDR3 contains 15 residues. V was shortened by 0 bases and J by 6 bases, with 12 bases between the two germline ends. The CDR3 is CASSQDSNRANEQFF. CDR3 nucleotide sequence: TGCGCCAGCAGCCAAGATTCTAACAGGGCCAATGAGCAGTTCTTC.

The chain combines TRBV5-1 with TRBJ1-6; 11 positions match TRBD1. The length of the CDR3 is 15 residues. J gave up 10 bases and V 3 bases, and 6 bases lay outside the gene matches. Looked up from germline, CDR1 is SGHRS and CDR2 is YFSETQ. The CDR3 DNA follows: TGCGCCAGCAGCTATTGGACAGGGGGCGAATCACCCCTCCACTTT. Its protein is CASSYWTGGESPLHF.

This chain joins TRBV5-6 and TRBJ1-1; no definite D call. CDR1 SGHDT and CDR2 YYEEEE come from the germline V gene. V shed 0 bases and J shed 2 bases, with 5 bases lying between them. This CDR3 has 13 residues. CDR3 nucleotide sequence: TGTGCCAGCAGCTTGGTAGCAAACACTGAAGCTTTCTTT. Encoded protein: CASSLVANTEAFF.

The J gene is TRBJ2-3, the V gene TRBV25-1, with 7 bases that match TRBD2. CDR3 length: 16 residues. The germline V gene has CDR1 MGHDK and CDR2 SYGVNS. The junction had 7 bases not matched to a gene; V was cut back by 3 bases and J by 1 base. The DNA for the CDR3 is TGTGCCAGCAGTGAGGGGGACGCGGGGGGCACAGATACGCAGTATTTT. It encodes CASSEGDAGGTDTQYF.

V and J are TRBV11-2 and TRBJ2-5, with D possibly being TRBD2 (6 bases). Trimming took off 0 bases at V and 7 bases at J, with 15 bases between the two ends. Germline values: CDR1 SGHAT, CDR2 FQNNGV. The CDR3 is made up of 15 amino acids. The CDR3 loop reads CASSLEAGPAGTQYF. CDR3 DNA: TGTGCCAGCAGCTTAGAAGCGGGCCCCGCCGGGACCCAGTACTTC. Using reference TRBV11-2 and TRBJ2-5 for the parts outside the CDR3, the full variable domain is EAGVAQSPRYKIIEKRQSVAFWCNPISGHATLYWYQQILGQGPKLLIQFQNNGVVDDSQLPKDRFSAERLKGVDSTLKIQPAKLEDSAVYLCASSLEAGPAGTQYFGPGTRLLVL.

The CDR3, as DNA: TGTGCCAGCAGTGACCCGACAGGGGGCTTTGGTAATGAAAAACTGTTTTTT. Its translation: CASSDPTGGFGNEKLFF. The chain is built from TRBV6-1 and TRBJ1-4; TRBD1 agrees at 10 bases. Germline-derived CDR1 and CDR2 are MNHNS and SASEGT. CDR3 length: 17 residues. The V gene end was trimmed by 3 bases and the J gene end by 4 bases; junction bases not matched to a gene: 8.

V usage is TRBV19 and J usage is TRBJ1-4; TRBD1 is a possible D gene (6 bases). The V gene's germline CDR1 is LNHDA and CDR2 SQIVND (reference sequence). V lost 3 bases and J lost 1, with 12 bases in between. This CDR3 has 16 amino acids. The CDR3 region has the DNA TGTGCCAGTAGTATGTCAGGGGCTGGAACTAATGAAAAACTGTTTTTT. This translates into CASSMSGAGTNEKLFF.

V usage is TRBV6-1 and J usage is TRBJ2-5, with 7 bases lining up with TRBD1. Trimming at V came to 7 bases and at J to 5 bases, leaving 4 bases not matched to a gene. The germline V gene encodes CDR1 MNHNS and CDR2 SASEGT. The CDR3 has 12 residues. The CDR3 DNA is TGTGCCAGCACGACAGGGAAGGAGACCCAGTACTTC. Protein product: CASTTGKETQYF.

The gene calls are TRBV30 and TRBJ1-2; a possible D gene is TRBD1 (6 bases). CDR1 is GTSNPN, CDR2 SVGIG, per germline (reference sequence). The CDR3 covers 13 residues. The V end was cut by 2 bases, the J end by 4 bases, with 11 bases between. CDR3 sequence: CAWSRGVGYGYTF. The CDR3, as DNA: TGTGCCTGGAGTAGGGGGGTCGGCTATGGCTACACCTTC.

V usage is TRBV28 and J usage is TRBJ2-7; D is unresolved. The CDR3 covers 13 residues. V was pared by 5 bases and J by 4 bases, with 12 bases between. CDR1 MDHEN and CDR2 SYDVKM come from the germline V gene. In DNA form, the CDR3 reads TGTGCCAGCAGTCCTAACGGAATATACGAGCAGTACTTC. Translated: CASSPNGIYEQYF.

The count of this clone is one. This sequence joins TRBV5-1 and TRBJ1-1, with D perhaps TRBD1 (6 bases). This CDR3 is 14 amino acids long. CDR1 is SGHRS, CDR2 YFSETQ, per germline. V was clipped by 4 bases and J by 3 bases, with 13 bases between them. The DNA for the CDR3 is TGCGCCAGCAGCCCCACGGGGGCTGACACTGAAGCTTTCTTT. It yields the protein CASSPTGADTEAFF.